Detailed here is one TCR beta chain. Its target is unknown. Once graft tissue had been processed, intraepithelial and lamina propria lymphocytes were released. Sequencing used immunoSEQ multiplex PCR; TCRdb keeps in-frame clones, though not all of them. This table holds just under 20,000 clones, roughly 72% found once. This entry is derived from a study of graft-versus-host responses after intestinal transplantation. Overall study: After anti-thymocyte globulin induction, recipients took tacrolimus and steroids for approximately three years. Overall study results and limits: The marrow of recipients harbored GvH clones, and ileum or blood showed some of them first.

The CDR3 length is 13 residues. Per the germline V gene, CDR1 is SGHTA and CDR2 is FQGNSA. The V and J ends lost 1 base and 13 bases respectively, with 11 bases between them. This sequence joins TRBV7-2 and TRBJ1-6; D is uncertain. The source of this sequence is a human patient who received an intestinal transplant, so some T cells may come from the graft donor. The sequencing here drew on ileum tissue, taken roughly 21 days after intestinal transplant. The CDR3 region has the DNA TGTGCCAGCAGCTTAGAGGTGAGGAGGCCCCTCCACTTT. It codes for CASSLEVRRPLHF.